One TCR beta chain is described in this entry. Its antigen is not known. The source of the sample is a study of cytomegalovirus exposure and HLA in healthy donors. Healthy donors of bone marrow made up the group. This CDR3 region has 15 residues. V was pared by 7 bases and J by 5 bases, with 9 bases of the junction left unmatched. Germline CDR1 is SEHNR and CDR2 is FQNEAQ (reference sequence). Use of 60 Vbeta and 13 Jbeta primers characterized the PCR. This table comes from immunoSEQ multiplex PCR, and its TCRdb copy is limited to in-frame clones, with some not included. Found here are tens of thousands of clones; the top ten clones hold roughly 5%. The study's findings and limits: Some TCR beta chains (roughly 160 of them) were listed as cytomegalovirus-associated. For TCR beta chains, V- and J-gene trimming was later linked to a missense DCLRE1C variant.

This receptor was obtained from a man aged 25-45 years in good health and CMV-seropositive. This chain uses TRBV7-9 with TRBJ2-1, with TRBD1 matching over 9 bases. The sequencing sample was made of PBMCs. CDR3 bases: TGTGCCAGCATGGCGGTGGGGACAGGGCACAATGAGCAGTTCTTC. Encoded protein: CASMAVGTGHNEQFF. The full variable domain, in which reference TRBV7-9 and TRBJ2-1 provide the parts outside the CDR3, is DTGVSQNPRHKITKRGQNVTFRCDPISEHNRLYWYRQTLGQGPEFLTYFQNEAQLEKSRLLSDRFSAERPKGSFSTLEIQRTEQGDSAMYLCASMAVGTGHNEQFFGPGTRLTVL.